This T cell receptor (beta chain) stems from a study of CD8 T cells in ankylosing spondylitis. This clonotype was detected ten times or more. Its target is unknown. TCRdb reanalysed the 5' RACE reads using MiXCR and keeps one entry per CDR3 protein. There are around 150,000 distinct CDR3 sequences in the sample; more than 9.5% occur only once, and around 4.3% lies in the top ten. Study-wide points: Among TCR beta sequences, a motif of several highly homologous variants appeared characteristic of ankylosing spondylitis blood.

Germline trimming cut 10 bases from V and 6 bases from J; bases unmatched to any gene: 8. The germline V gene has CDR1 ENHRY and CDR2 SYGVKD. The CDR3 spans 13 residues. Sequenced input: blood, either unsorted or a sorted T cell fraction (not recorded which). This sequence originates from a female donor with ankylosing spondylitis or in good health (not recorded which). The chain joins TRBV10-3 to TRBJ1-2; 10 positions match TRBD1. The DNA for the CDR3 is TGTGCCAGCGAAGGACAGGGGGTAGATGGCTACACCTTC. Amino acid sequence: CASEGQGVDGYTF.